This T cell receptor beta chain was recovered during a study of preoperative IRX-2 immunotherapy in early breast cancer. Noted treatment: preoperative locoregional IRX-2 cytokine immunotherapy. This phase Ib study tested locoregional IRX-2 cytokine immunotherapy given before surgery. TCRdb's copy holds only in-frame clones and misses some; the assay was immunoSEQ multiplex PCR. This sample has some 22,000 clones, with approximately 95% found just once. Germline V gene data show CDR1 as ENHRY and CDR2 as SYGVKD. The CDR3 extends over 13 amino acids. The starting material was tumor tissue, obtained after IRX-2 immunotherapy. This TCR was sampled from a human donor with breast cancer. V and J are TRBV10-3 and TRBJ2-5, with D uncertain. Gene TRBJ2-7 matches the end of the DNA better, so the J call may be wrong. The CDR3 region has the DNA TGTGCCATCAATAAAGACGCCCCTGGCGAGCAGTACTTC. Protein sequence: CAINKDAPGEQYF.